Following are 10 T cell receptor beta chains from one sample sequenced in a study of CD8 T cells in Susac syndrome. An input of roughly 0.5 to 1 ug of RNA was subjected to reverse transcription using random hexamers. In TCRdb, the immunoSEQ multiplex PCR reads were re-called with MiXCR into one record per CDR3 protein. Altogether around 130,000 distinct CDR3 sequences are present, 94% being singletons, with the ten largest covering roughly 0.098%. Sequencing was done on a sample of CD4+ T cells from PBMCs. The receptors were sampled from a human donor in good health.

The chain couples TRBV10-3 to TRBJ2-5; D remains unclear. V was cut by 3 bases and J by 5 bases, with 7 bases left in between. This CDR3 spans 12 amino acids. Germline loops: CDR1 ENHRY, CDR2 SYGVKD. CDR3 loop: CAISDNRETQYF. Written as DNA, the CDR3 is TGTGCCATCAGTGATAATCGGGAGACCCAGTACTTC.

V is TRBV2 and J is TRBJ2-7, with no clear D. Trimming stripped 8 bases from V and 6 bases from J, with 17 bases between. CDR1 and CDR2 (germline): SNHLY, FYNNEI. The CDR3 is made up of 13 amino acids. The CDR3 DNA reads TGTGCCAGCTCCCGAGAGAGAAGCTCCGAGCAGTACTTC. This encodes CASSRERSSEQYF.

This clonotype was seen once. The J gene is TRBJ2-7, the V gene TRBV20-1; maybe TRBD1 (5 bases). Germline V lookup: CDR1 DFQATT, CDR2 SNEGSKA (reference sequence). Trimming removed 1 base from V and 5 bases from J, with 6 bases in between. The CDR3 is made up of 11 amino acids. The CDR3: CSARGGDEQYF. The CDR3 coding sequence is TGCAGTGCTAGAGGGGGCGACGAGCAGTACTTC.

This chain connects TRBV6-6 to TRBJ2-7, with D possibly being TRBD1 (6 bases). Germline loops: CDR1 MNHNY, CDR2 SVGAGI (reference sequence). CDR3 size: 13 residues. V lost 8 bases, J lost 0 bases, and 11 bases lay in between. The CDR3 loop reads CASGTPSSYEQYF. In nucleotides, the CDR3 is TGTGCCAGCGGGACACCTTCCTCCTACGAGCAGTACTTC.

The chain has TRBV20-1 and TRBJ1-4; 8 bases are shared with TRBD1. CDR1 and CDR2 (germline): DFQATT, SNEGSKA (reference sequence). Losses at the gene ends were 2 bases for V and 8 bases for J; bases not matched to a gene: 7. This CDR3 comprises 14 residues. The CDR3 region has the DNA TGCAGTGCTAGATCGACAGGGACAGGCGAAAAACTGTTTTTT. It specifies CSARSTGTGEKLFF.

This chain joins TRBV5-1 and TRBJ2-1; TRBD1 matches at 10 bases. Germline-derived CDR1 and CDR2 are SGHRS and YFSETQ. V trimming: 2 bases; J trimming: 7 bases; junction bases outside the gene matches: 3. The CDR3 has 14 residues. CDR3: CASSFRQGANEQFF. The CDR3 DNA sequence: TGCGCCAGCAGCTTTCGACAGGGGGCTAATGAGCAGTTCTTC.

The chain is built from TRBV5-1 and TRBJ2-2; D might be TRBD1 (5 bases). Germline V CDR1 and CDR2: SGHRS, YFSETQ. The CDR3 extends over 14 amino acids. V lost 0 bases and J lost 4, with 7 bases in between. This chain's CDR3 is CASSLGQSTGELFF. The CDR3 DNA reads TGCGCCAGCAGCTTGGGACAGAGCACCGGGGAGCTGTTTTTT.

The rearrangement joins TRBV3-1 to TRBJ1-3; no reliable D call. Germline CDR1 LGHDT, CDR2 YNNKEL (reference sequence). V was trimmed by 2 bases and J by 1 base, leaving 12 bases between them. The length of the CDR3 is 16 residues. CDR3 DNA sequence: TGTGCCAGCAGCCAAAGGCTACCCCGGTCTGGAAACACCATATATTTT. It yields the protein CASSQRLPRSGNTIYF.

J is TRBJ2-7 and V is TRBV4-3, with D unclear. Germline loops: CDR1 LGHNA, CDR2 YSLEER. V dropped 3 bases and J dropped 0 bases, with 24 bases sitting between them. The CDR3 runs 19 residues. The CDR3 DNA is TGCGCCAGCAGCCATAATCCCCGTGAGATAATCCCAAGCTCCTACGAGCAGTACTTC. It is translated as CASSHNPREIIPSSYEQYF.

The chain combines TRBV7-9 with TRBJ2-3; 12 positions agree with TRBD2. The CDR3 consists of 16 residues. Germline trimming cut 5 bases from V and 8 bases from J; bases unmatched to any gene: 11. CDR1 and CDR2 from the germline V gene are SEHNR and FQNEAQ (reference sequence). Here the CDR3 reads CASSLGLAGGPGTQYF. DNA of the CDR3: TGTGCCAGCAGCCTAGGGCTAGCGGGAGGGCCCGGTACGCAGTATTTT.